Following are 10 T cell receptor beta chains from one sample sequenced in a study of T cell repertoires in cytomegalovirus infection. TCRdb reprocessed the reads via MiXCR and lists one record per CDR3 protein. Altogether hundreds of thousands of distinct CDR3 sequences are present, 25% to 40% being singletons, with the ten largest covering around an eighth. These TCRs are of unknown antigen specificity. The sample in question was cultured CD8+ T cells from PBMCs, obtained from culture after CMV antigen stimulation. These receptors were taken from a human donor in good health (CMV status not recorded). Some clones in this sample may be carry-over from other donors' samples.

This clonotype was counted only a few times. The chain links TRBV7-9 to TRBJ2-7, with 8 bases lining up with TRBD1. The CDR3 contains 17 residues. Germline CDR1 reads SEHNR; CDR2 reads FQNEAQ (reference sequence). V shed 5 bases and J 0 bases; nucleotides not matched to a gene: 12. The CDR3 DNA sequence: TGTGCCAGCAGCCCCCCTGTAGACAGGGGAAGCTCCTACGAGCAGTACTTC. This translates into CASSPPVDRGSSYEQYF. The full variable domain, its missing parts supplied by reference TRBV7-9 and TRBJ2-7, is DTGVSQNPRHKITKRGQNVTFRCDPISEHNRLYWYRQTLGQGPEFLTYFQNEAQLEKSRLLSDRFSAERPKGSFSTLEIQRTEQGDSAMYLCASSPPVDRGSSYEQYFGPGTRLTVT.

As to this clonotype: A much larger clone differs by one base, so this may be a read error. This rearrangement joins TRBV7-6 to TRBJ2-1; TRBD2 matches at 11 bases. Trimming removed 8 bases from V and 7 bases from J; junction bases left unmatched: 10. The CDR3 has 15 residues. The germline V gene encodes CDR1 SGHVS and CDR2 FNYEAQ. The CDR3 DNA is TGTGCCAGCGGCAAACTAGCGGGGGCGCTTAATGAGCAGTTCTTC. This gives the protein CASGKLAGALNEQFF.

This sequence joins TRBV4-1 and TRBJ2-1; D unclear. V lost 1 base and J 1 base, leaving 8 bases between the germline ends. This CDR3 comprises 15 residues. Germline V gives CDR1 MGHRA, CDR2 YSYEKL. In nucleotides, the CDR3 is TGCGCCAGCAGCCAAGCTTCCTTTTCCTACAATGAGCAGTTCTTC. Amino acid sequence: CASSQASFSYNEQFF.

This clonotype was found a few times. The CDR3 nucleotides read TGCGCCAGCAGCTCCGGACTAGCGGGGGTTCCTCCTGATGAGCAGTTCTTC. Translation: CASSSGLAGVPPDEQFF. V gene TRBV5-1 combines with J gene TRBJ2-1, with 13 bases fitting TRBD2. With V trimmed by 3 bases and J by 8 bases, 11 bases remained unmatched. The CDR3 contains 17 residues. Germline V gene lookup returns CDR1 SGHRS and CDR2 YFSETQ.

CDR3 in amino acids: CASRQGMDNEQFF. The CDR3 DNA sequence: TGTGCCAGCAGGCAGGGTATGGACAATGAGCAGTTCTTC. The chain has TRBV27 and TRBJ2-1, with D possibly TRBD1 on 5 matching bases. Trimming left V 6 bases short and J 5 bases short, with 11 bases between. Looked up from germline, CDR1 is MNHEY and CDR2 is SMNVEV (reference sequence). The CDR3 extends over 13 amino acids.

The CDR3 spells CASSGPSDEQYV. CDR3 nucleotide sequence: TGCGCCAGCAGCGGGCCAAGTGACGAGCAGTACGTC. The chain uses TRBV4-1 and TRBJ2-7; D unclear. There are 12 residues in the CDR3. Deletions cut 5 bases from V and 5 bases from J, with 10 bases between. The germline gives CDR1 MGHRA, CDR2 YSYEKL.

This sequence joins TRBV24-1 and TRBJ2-3, with TRBD2 matching over 7 bases. Germline V gene lookup returns CDR1 KGHDR and CDR2 SFDVKD. The ends lost 5 bases at V and 0 bases at J; junction bases unmatched: 1. This CDR3 contains 14 residues. CDR3 DNA: TGTGCCACCAGTGTGCGGGGGAGCACAGATACGCAGTATTTT. Its protein product is CATSVRGSTDTQYF.

The rearrangement links TRBV7-6 to TRBJ1-2, with 9 bases lining up with TRBD1. V lost 3 bases and J lost 3; bases outside the gene matches: 8. The CDR3 has 16 residues. CDR1 is SGHVS, CDR2 FNYEAQ, per germline. The CDR3 is CASSFFPGQGDYGYTF. The CDR3 region has the DNA TGTGCCAGCAGCTTCTTCCCGGGACAGGGTGACTATGGCTACACCTTC.

This chain connects TRBV19 to TRBJ1-1, with TRBD1 identical over 12 bases. The trim removed 7 bases at V and 4 bases at J, leaving 19 bases unmatched. CDR3 size: 19 residues. Germline CDR1 reads LNHDA; CDR2 reads SQIVND (reference sequence). CDR3 in DNA: TGTGCCAGTATTCCGGGACAGGGGGCGCCGGAGCGGTGGGGCACTGAAGCTTTCTTT. It encodes CASIPGQGAPERWGTEAFF. The complete variable domain, with remaining parts taken from reference TRBV19 and TRBJ1-1, reads DGGITQSPKYLFRKEGQNVTLSCEQNLNHDAMYWYRQDPGQGLRLIYYSQIVNDFQKGDIAEGYSVSREKKESFPLTVTSAQKNPTAFYLCASIPGQGAPERWGTEAFFGQGTRLTVV.

V is TRBV2 and J is TRBJ1-4; D is possibly TRBD1 (6 bases). V was cut by 3 bases and J by 16 bases, with 15 bases left in between. Germline values: CDR1 SNHLY, CDR2 FYNNEI. The CDR3 has 12 amino acids. The CDR3 bases are TGTGCCAGCAGTGATGATCCACAGGGCTCGTTTTTT. This encodes CASSDDPQGSFF.